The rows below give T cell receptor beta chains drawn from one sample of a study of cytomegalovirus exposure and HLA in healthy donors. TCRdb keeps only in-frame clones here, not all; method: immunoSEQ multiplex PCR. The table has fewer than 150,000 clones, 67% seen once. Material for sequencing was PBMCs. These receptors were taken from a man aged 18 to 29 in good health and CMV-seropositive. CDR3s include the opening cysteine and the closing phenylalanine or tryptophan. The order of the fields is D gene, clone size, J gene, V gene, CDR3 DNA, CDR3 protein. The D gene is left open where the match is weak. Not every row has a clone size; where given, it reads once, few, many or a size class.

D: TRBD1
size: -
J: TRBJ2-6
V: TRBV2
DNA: TGTGCCAGCAGTTTACCGGGACAGAAAATTTCTGGGGCCAACGTCCTGACTTTC
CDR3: CASSLPGQKISGANVLTF

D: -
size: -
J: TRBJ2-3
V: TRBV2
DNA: TGTGCCAGCTCCCGGACAACAAGCACAGATACGCAGTATTTT
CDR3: CASSRTTSTDTQYF

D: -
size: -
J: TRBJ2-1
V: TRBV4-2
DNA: TGTGCCAGCAGCCACAGGACTGACTGGAATGAGCAGTTCTTC
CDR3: CASSHRTDWNEQFF

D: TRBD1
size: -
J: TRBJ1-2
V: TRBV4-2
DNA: TGTGCCAGCAGCCGAACAGGGGGTGACTATGGCTACACCTTC
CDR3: CASSRTGGDYGYTF

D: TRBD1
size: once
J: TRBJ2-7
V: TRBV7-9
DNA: TGTGCCAGCAGCCCACCGGGACAGGGTTACGAGCAGTACTTC
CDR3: CASSPPGQGYEQYF

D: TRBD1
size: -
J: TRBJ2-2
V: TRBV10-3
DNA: TGTGCCATCAGGGGGGACAGGGGCTACACCGGGGAGCTGTTTTTT
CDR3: CAIRGDRGYTGELFF

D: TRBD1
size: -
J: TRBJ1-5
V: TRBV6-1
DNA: TGTGCCAGCAGTGAATATTTGGGCGGGACAGGGGGAAAGAGTCAGCCCCAGCATTTT
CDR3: CASSEYLGGTGGKSQPQHF

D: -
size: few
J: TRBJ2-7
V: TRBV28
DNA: TGTGCCAGCAGTCGGACATCGACCTACGAGCAGTACTTC
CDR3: CASSRTSTYEQYF

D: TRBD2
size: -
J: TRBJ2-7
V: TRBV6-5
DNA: TGTGCCAGCAGGGCCCAGCGGGGGGCGACCTACGAGCAGTACTTC
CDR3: CASRAQRGATYEQYF

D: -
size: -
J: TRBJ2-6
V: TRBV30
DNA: TGTGCCTGGTTGAGAGAAGCTGGGGCCAACGTCCTGACTTTC
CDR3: CAWLREAGANVLTF

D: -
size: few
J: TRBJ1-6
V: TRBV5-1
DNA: TGCGCCAGCAGCTTAGGAGTCGGGAATTCACCCCTCCACTTT
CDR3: CASSLGVGNSPLHF

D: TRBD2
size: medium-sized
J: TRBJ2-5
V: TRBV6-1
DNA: TGTGCCAGCAGTGAACTAGCGGGGGGGCAAGAGACCCAGTACTTC
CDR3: CASSELAGGQETQYF

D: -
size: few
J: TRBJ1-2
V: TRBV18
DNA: TGTGCCAGCTCACCACCGATGGGCCGGGAGTTCTCTGGCTACACCTTC
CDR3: CASSPPMGREFSGYTF

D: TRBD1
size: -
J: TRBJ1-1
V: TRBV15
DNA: TGTGCCACCAGCAGCCCAGGACAGGGGACCACTGAAGCTTTCTTT
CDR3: CATSSPGQGTTEAFF

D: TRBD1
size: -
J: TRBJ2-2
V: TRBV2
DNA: TGTGCCAGCAGTGGCCCAAGACAGGGGGACAACACCGGGGAGCTGTTTTTT
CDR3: CASSGPRQGDNTGELFF

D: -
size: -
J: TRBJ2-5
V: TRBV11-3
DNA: TGTGCCAGCAGCCATCAAGAGACCCAGTACTTC
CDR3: CASSHQETQYF

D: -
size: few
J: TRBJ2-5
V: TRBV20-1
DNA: TGCAGTGCATGGCGGGGAGAGACCCAGTACTTC
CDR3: CSAWRGETQYF

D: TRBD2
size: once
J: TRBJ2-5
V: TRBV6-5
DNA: TGTGCCAGCAGTTGGACTAGCGGGGGGGGAGGGGAGACCCAGTACTTC
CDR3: CASSWTSGGGGETQYF

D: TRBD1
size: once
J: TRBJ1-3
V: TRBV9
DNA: TGTGCCAGCAGCCCTATGACAGGGGGGTACGGAAACACCATATATTTT
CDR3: CASSPMTGGYGNTIYF

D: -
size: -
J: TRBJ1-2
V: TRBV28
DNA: TGTGCCAGCAGTTTTCGGGGGGGAGAGAGTGGAGGCTACACCTTC
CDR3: CASSFRGGESGGYTF

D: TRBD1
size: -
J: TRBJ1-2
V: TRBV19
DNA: TGTGCCAGTAGCCGACAGGGGCCGGCTAACTATGGCTACACCTTC
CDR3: CASSRQGPANYGYTF

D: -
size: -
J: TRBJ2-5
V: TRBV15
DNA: TGTGCCACCAGCGGGAGGCTCCGGGAGACCCAGTACTTC
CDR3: CATSGRLRETQYF

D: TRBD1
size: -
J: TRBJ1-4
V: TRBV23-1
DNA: TGCGCCAGCAGGTTTGGAGCAGGGGGCGATGAAAAACTGTTTTTT
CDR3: CASRFGAGGDEKLFF

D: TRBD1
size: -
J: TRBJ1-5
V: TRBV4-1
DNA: TGCGCCAGCAGCCAACAACAGGGGGCGAGCAATCAGCCCCAGCATTTT
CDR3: CASSQQQGASNQPQHF

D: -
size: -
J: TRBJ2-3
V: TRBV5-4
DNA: TGTGCCAGCAGCTTGAGGCCGTTTGGGGGCTCAGATACGCAGTATTTT
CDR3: CASSLRPFGGSDTQYF

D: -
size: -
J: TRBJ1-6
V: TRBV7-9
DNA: TGTGCCAGCAGCTTAGCCGGGTCGGAGCCTAATTCACCCCTCCACTTT
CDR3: CASSLAGSEPNSPLHF

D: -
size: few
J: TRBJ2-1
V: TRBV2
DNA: TGTGCCAGCAGTGAGCCAGTTTCTAGCGATGAGCAGTTCTTC
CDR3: CASSEPVSSDEQFF

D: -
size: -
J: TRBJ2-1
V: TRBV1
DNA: TGCACCAGCAGCCTACCGGGACAGGGCAGGAATGAGCAGTTCTTC
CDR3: CTSSLPGQGRNEQFF

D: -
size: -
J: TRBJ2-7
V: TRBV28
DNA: TGTGCCAGCAGTACAGGTCGCCACCCGAGCTCCTACGAGCAGTACTTC
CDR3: CASSTGRHPSSYEQYF

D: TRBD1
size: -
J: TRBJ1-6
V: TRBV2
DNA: TGTGCCAGCAGGACAGCCGGGACAGCTAATTCACCCCTCCACTTT
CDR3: CASRTAGTANSPLHF

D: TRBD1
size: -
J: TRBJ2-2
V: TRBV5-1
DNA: TGCGCCAGCGCACAGGGGGTCTATCTATCGAACACCGGGGAGCTGTTTTTT
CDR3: CASAQGVYLSNTGELFF

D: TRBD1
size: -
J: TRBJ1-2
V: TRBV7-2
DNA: TGTGCCAGCAGCTCCCGACAGGGCAGGATCTCTAACTATGGCTACACCTTC
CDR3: CASSSRQGRISNYGYTF

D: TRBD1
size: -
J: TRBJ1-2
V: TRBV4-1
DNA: TGCGCCAGCAGCCATCCTCCGGGACAGGGCTTTGGCTACCCCTTC
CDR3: CASSHPPGQGFGYPF

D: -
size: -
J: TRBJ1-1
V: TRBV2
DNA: TGTGCCAGCAGAGAACAATCCATGAACACTGAAGCTTTCTTT
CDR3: CASREQSMNTEAFF

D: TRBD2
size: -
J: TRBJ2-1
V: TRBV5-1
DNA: TGCGCCAGCAGCTTAAAAGCGGGATACAATGAGCAGTTCTTC
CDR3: CASSLKAGYNEQFF

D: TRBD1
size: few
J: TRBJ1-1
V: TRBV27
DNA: TGTGCCAGCAGTCGATTCCTTACAGGGGGCGTGAACACTGAAGCTTTCTTT
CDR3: CASSRFLTGGVNTEAFF

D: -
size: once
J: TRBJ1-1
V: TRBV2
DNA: TGTGCCAGCAGTGCTAGTTACAACACTGAAGCTTTCTTT
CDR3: CASSASYNTEAFF

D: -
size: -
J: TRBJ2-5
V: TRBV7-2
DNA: TGTGCCAGCAGCTTTGGAGTCGCACCCCAAGAGACCCAGTACTTC
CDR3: CASSFGVAPQETQYF

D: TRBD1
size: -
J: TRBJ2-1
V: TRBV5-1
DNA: TGCGCCAGCAGCCCCGGACAGGGGGCGTACCATGAGCAGTTCTTC
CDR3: CASSPGQGAYHEQFF

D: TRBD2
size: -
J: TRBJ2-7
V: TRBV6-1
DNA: TGTGCCAGCAGTCAGTGGGGGGGGTACGAGCAGTACTTC
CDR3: CASSQWGGYEQYF

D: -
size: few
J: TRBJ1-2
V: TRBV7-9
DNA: TGTGCCAGCAGCTTAGCCCTCCCGGGGAATGGCTACACCTTC
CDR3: CASSLALPGNGYTF

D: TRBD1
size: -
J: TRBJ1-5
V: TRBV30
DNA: TGTGCCTGGAGTGAGGGACAGAATAGCAATCAGCCCCAGCATTTT
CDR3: CAWSEGQNSNQPQHF

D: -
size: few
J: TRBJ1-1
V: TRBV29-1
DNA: TGCAGCGTGGAAAGGGGGGGCTGTGGAGAGGATTTT
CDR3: CSVERGGCGEDF

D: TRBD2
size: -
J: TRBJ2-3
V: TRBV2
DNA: TGTGCCAGCAGGGAACGACTAGCGGGGACTAGCACAGATACGCAGTATTTT
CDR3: CASRERLAGTSTDTQYF

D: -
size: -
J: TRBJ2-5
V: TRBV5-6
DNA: TGTGCCAGCAGCTTCGGTAACGTTCAAGAGACCCAGTACTTC
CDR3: CASSFGNVQETQYF

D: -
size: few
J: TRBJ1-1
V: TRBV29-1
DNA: TGCAGCGTGATGACAAACGCGAACGCTGAAGCTTTCTTT
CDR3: CSVMTNANAEAFF

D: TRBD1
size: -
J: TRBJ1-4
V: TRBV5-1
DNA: TGCGCCAGCAGCCCCGGGACAGGAAATGAAAAACTGTTTTTT
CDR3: CASSPGTGNEKLFF

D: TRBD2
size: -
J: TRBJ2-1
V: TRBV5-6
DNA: TGTGCCAGCACCTTATTAGCGGGCTCCTACAATGAGCAGTTCTTC
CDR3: CASTLLAGSYNEQFF

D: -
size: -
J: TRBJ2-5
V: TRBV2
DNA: TGTGCCAGCAGTGGGGGCGAGGAAGAGACCCAGTACTTC
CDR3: CASSGGEEETQYF

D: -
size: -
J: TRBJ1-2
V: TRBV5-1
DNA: TGCGCCAGCAGCTCAGATCGGGCAGGGATGGTTGGCTACACCTTC
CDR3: CASSSDRAGMVGYTF

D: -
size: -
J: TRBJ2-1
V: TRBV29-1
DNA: TGCAGCGTGCTCACCGTGGGTAGCCCCCTCTCCTACAATGAGCAGTTCTTC
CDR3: CSVLTVGSPLSYNEQFF

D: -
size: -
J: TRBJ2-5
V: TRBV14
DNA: TGTGCCAGCAGTCCAAGGGCCCTAGCGTTCGGAGAGACCCAGTACTTC
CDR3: CASSPRALAFGETQYF

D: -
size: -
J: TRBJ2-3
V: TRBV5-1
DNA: TGCGCCAGCAATAAAGCGACCGCTAGCGTAGGCAACACAGATACGCAGTATTTT
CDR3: CASNKATASVGNTDTQYF